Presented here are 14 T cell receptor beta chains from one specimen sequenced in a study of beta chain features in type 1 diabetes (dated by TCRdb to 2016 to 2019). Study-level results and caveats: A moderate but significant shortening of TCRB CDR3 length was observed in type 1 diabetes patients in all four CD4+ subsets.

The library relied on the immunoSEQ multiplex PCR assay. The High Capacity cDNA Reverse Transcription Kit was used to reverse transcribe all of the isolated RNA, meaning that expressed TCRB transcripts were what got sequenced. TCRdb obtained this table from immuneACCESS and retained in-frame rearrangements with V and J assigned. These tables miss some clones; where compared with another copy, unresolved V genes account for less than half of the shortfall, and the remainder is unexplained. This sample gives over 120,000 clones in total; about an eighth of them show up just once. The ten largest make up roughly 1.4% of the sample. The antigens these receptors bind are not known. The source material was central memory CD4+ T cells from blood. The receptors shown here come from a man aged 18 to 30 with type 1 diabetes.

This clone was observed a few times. As DNA, the CDR3 is TGCGCCAGCAGCTTGTTGCAGGGGGCTGAAGAGACCCAGTACTTC. Protein sequence: CASSLLQGAEETQYF. The V and J genes are TRBV5-1 and TRBJ2-5; 8 bases map to TRBD1. The CDR3 runs 15 residues. Germline CDR1 and CDR2: SGHRS and YFSETQ. V shed 1 base and J 3 bases; nucleotides not matched to a gene: 5.

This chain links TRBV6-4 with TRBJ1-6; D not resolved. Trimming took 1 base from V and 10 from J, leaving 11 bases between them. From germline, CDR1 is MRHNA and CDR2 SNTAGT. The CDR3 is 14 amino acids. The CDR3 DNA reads TGTGCCAGCAGTGACTGGTCCGGAGGGTCACCCCTCCACTTT. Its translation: CASSDWSGGSPLHF.

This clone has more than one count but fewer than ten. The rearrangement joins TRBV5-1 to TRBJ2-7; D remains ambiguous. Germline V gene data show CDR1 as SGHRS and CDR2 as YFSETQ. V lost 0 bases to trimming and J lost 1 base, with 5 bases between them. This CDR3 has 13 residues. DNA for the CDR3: TGCGCCAGCAGCTTGGACGGTTCCTACGAGCAGTACTTC. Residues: CASSLDGSYEQYF. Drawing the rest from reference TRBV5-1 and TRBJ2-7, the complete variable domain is KAGVTQTPRYLIKTRGQQVTLSCSPISGHRSVSWYQQTPGQGLQFLFEYFSETQRNKGNFPGRFSGRQFSNSRSEMNVSTLELGDSALYLCASSLDGSYEQYFGPGTRLTVT.

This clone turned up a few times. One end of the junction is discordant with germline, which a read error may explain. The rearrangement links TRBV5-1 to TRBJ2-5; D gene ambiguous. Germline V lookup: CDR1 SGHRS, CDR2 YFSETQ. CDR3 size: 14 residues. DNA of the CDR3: TGCGCCACCAGCCGGATGGGGTCTGGCGAGACCCAGTACTTC. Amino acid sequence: CATSRMGSGETQYF.

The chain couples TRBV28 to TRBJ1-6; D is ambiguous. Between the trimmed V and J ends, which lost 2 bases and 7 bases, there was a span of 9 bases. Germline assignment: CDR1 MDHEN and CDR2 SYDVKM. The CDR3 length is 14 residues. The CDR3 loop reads CASSLKGWNSPLHF. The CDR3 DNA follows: TGTGCCAGCAGTTTAAAGGGATGGAATTCACCCCTCCACTTT.

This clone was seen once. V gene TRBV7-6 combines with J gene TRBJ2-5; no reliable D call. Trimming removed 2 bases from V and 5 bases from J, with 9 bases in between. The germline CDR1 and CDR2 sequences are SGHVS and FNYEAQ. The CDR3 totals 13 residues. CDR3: CASSLSVGETQYF. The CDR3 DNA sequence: TGTGCCAGCAGCTTATCCGTGGGGGAGACCCAGTACTTC.

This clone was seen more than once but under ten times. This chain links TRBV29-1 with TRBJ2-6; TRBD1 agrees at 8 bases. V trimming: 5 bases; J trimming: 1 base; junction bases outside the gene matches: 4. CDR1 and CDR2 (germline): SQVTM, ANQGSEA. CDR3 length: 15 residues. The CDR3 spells CSVTTGGSGANVLTF. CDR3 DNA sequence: TGCAGCGTTACTACAGGGGGTTCTGGGGCCAACGTCCTGACTTTC.

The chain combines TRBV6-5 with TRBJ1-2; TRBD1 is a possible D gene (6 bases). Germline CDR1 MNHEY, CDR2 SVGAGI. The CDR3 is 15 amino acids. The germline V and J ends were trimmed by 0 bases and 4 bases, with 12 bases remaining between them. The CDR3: CASSYSGEGGYGYTF. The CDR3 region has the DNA TGTGCCAGCAGTTACTCGGGCGAGGGGGGCTATGGCTACACCTTC.

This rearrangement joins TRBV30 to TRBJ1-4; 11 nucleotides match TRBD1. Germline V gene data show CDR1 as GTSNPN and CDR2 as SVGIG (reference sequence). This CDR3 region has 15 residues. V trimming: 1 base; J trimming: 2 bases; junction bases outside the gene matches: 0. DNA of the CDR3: TGTGCCTGGAGTGGGGACAGGGGGACTAATGAAAAACTGTTTTTT. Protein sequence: CAWSGDRGTNEKLFF.

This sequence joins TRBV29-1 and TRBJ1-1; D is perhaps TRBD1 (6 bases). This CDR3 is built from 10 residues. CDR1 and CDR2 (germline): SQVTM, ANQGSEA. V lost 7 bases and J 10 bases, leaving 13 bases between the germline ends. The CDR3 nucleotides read TGCAGCGCCAGGGGACCTGGAGCTTTCTTT. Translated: CSARGPGAFF.

CDR3 coding DNA: TGCGCCAGCAGCCAACTAGGTGTAGGAGAGCAGTTCTTC. Translated, it gives CASSQLGVGEQFF. This sequence joins TRBV4-3 and TRBJ2-1; no reliable D call. Per the germline V gene, CDR1 is LGHNA and CDR2 is YSLEER. There are 13 residues in the CDR3. The V end lost 2 bases, the J end lost 10 bases, and 12 bases lay between the germline ends.

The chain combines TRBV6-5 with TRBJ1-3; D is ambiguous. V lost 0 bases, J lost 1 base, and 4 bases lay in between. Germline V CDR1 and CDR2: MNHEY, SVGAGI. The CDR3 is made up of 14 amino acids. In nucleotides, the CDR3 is TGTGCCAGCAGTTACTCGACTTCTGGAAACACCATATATTTT. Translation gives CASSYSTSGNTIYF.

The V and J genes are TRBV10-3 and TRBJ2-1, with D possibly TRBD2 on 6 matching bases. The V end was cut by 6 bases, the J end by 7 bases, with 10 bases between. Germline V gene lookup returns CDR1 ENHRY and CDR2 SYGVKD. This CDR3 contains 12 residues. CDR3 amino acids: CAISGTQNEQFF. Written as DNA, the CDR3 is TGTGCCATCAGCGGGACTCAGAATGAGCAGTTCTTC.

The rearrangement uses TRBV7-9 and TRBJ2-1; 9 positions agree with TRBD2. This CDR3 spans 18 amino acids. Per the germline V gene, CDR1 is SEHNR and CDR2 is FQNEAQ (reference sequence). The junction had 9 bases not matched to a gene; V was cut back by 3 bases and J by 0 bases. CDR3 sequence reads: CASSLALAGASSYNEQFF. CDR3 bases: TGTGCCAGCAGCTTGGCCTTAGCGGGGGCAAGCTCCTACAATGAGCAGTTCTTC. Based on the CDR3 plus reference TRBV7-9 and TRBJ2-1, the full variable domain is DTGVSQNPRHKITKRGQNVTFRCDPISEHNRLYWYRQTLGQGPEFLTYFQNEAQLEKSRLLSDRFSAERPKGSFSTLEIQRTEQGDSAMYLCASSLALAGASSYNEQFFGPGTRLTVL.